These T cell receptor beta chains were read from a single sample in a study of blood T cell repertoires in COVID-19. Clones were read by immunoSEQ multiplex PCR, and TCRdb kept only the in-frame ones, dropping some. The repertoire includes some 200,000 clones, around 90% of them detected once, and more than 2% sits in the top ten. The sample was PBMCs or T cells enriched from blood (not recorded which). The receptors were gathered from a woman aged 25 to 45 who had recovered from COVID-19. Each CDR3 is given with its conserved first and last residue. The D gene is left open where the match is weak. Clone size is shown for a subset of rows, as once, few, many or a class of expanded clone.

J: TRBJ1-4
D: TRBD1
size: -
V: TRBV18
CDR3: CASSPLGQGAATNEKLFF
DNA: TGTGCCAGCTCACCATTGGGACAGGGGGCTGCAACTAATGAAAAACTGTTTTTT

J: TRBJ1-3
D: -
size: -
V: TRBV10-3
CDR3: CAMARDFGNTIYF
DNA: TGTGCCATGGCCCGGGATTTTGGAAACACCATATATTTT

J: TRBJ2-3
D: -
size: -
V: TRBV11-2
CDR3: CASSSDWTSTDTQYF
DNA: TGTGCCAGCAGCTCGGACTGGACTAGCACAGATACGCAGTATTTT

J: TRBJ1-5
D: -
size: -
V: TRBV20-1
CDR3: CSASGGVSNQPQHF
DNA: TGCAGTGCTAGTGGGGGGGTGAGCAATCAGCCCCAGCATTTT

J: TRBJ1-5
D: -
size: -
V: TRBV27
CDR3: CASSLVGHSNQPQHF
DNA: TGTGCCAGCAGTTTAGTTGGGCATAGCAATCAGCCCCAGCATTTT

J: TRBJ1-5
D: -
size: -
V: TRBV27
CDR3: CASSWTESNQPQHF
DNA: TGTGCCAGCAGTTGGACAGAAAGCAATCAGCCCCAGCATTTT

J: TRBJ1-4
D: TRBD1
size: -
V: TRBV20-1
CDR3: CSASGDRSEKLFF
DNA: TGCAGTGCTAGTGGGGACAGGAGTGAAAAACTGTTTTTT

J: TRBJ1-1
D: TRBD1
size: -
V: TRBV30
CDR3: CAHDRGEDTEAFF
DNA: TGTGCCCACGACAGGGGAGAGGACACTGAAGCTTTCTTT

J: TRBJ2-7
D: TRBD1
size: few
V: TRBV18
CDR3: CASSPGTGGYEQYF
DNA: TGTGCCAGCTCACCAGGGACAGGGGGCTACGAGCAGTACTTC

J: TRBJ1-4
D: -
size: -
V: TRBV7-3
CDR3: CASSLIRQNNEKLFF
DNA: TGTGCCAGCAGCTTAATCCGACAGAATAATGAAAAACTGTTTTTT

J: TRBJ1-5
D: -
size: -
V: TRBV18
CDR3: CASSPRQANSNQPQHF
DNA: TGTGCCAGCTCACCACGACAGGCAAATAGCAATCAGCCCCAGCATTTT

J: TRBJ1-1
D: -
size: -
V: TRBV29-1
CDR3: CSVVNFEAFF
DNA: TGCAGCGTTGTTAATTTTGAAGCTTTCTTT

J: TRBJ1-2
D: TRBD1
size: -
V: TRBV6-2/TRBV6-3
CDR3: CASRLPGQAYGYTF
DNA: TGTGCCAGCCGCCTTCCGGGACAGGCTTATGGCTACACCTTC

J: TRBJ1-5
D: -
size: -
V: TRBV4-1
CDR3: CASSHRPKGEGDQPQHF
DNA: TGCGCCAGCAGCCATCGCCCGAAAGGGGAGGGCGATCAGCCCCAGCATTTT

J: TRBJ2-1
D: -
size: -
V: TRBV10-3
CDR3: CAISESRGGVYNEQFF
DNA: TGTGCCATCAGTGAGTCCCGCGGAGGGGTCTACAATGAGCAGTTCTTC

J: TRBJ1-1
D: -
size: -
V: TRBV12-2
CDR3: CASRLRQDTEAFF
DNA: TGTGCAAGTCGCTTAAGACAGGACACTGAAGCTTTCTTT

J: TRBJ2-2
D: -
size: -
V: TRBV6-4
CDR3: CASRVDRNTGELFF
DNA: TGTGCCAGCAGGGTAGACAGGAACACCGGGGAGCTGTTTTTT

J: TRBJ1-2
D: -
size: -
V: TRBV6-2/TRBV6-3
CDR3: CASSPGTLLTGGYTF
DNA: TGTGCCAGCAGCCCAGGGACACTCTTAACGGGCGGCTACACCTTC

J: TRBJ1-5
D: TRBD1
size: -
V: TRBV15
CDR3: CATSVIGGGNQPQHF
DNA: TGTGCCACCAGCGTAATAGGGGGCGGCAATCAGCCCCAGCATTTT

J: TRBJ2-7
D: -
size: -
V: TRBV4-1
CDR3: CASSPPNTHEQYF
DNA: TGCGCCAGCAGCCCTCCAAACACGCACGAGCAGTACTTC

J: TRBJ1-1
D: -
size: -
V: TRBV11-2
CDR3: CASSFSRGAFF
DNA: TGTGCCAGCAGCTTTAGCAGGGGAGCTTTCTTT

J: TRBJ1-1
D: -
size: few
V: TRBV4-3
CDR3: CASSEGNTEAFF
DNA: TGCGCCAGCAGCGAGGGGAACACTGAAGCTTTCTTT

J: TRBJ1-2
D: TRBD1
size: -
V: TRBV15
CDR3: CATSRDLRTGDGYTF
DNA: TGTGCCACCAGCAGAGATTTGAGGACAGGGGATGGCTACACCTTC

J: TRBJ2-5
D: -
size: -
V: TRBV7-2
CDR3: CASSRGGGQYF
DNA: TGTGCCAGCAGCCGAGGGGGTGGCCAGTACTTC

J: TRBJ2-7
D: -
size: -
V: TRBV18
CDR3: CASSPPIREAPEQYF
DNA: TGTGCCAGCTCACCCCCGATCAGGGAGGCCCCCGAGCAGTACTTC

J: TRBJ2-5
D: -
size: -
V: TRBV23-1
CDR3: CASSPYRKREEETQYF
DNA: TGCGCCAGCAGTCCCTACAGAAAGAGGGAAGAAGAGACCCAGTACTTC

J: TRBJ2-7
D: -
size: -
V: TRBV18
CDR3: CASSPSSLNYEQYF
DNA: TGTGCCAGCTCACCTTCATCGCTAAACTACGAGCAGTACTTC

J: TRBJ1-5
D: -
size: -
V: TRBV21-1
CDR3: CASSKGGTKPDTGINQPQHF
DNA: TGTGCCAGCAGCAAAGGGGGGACCAAGCCGGACACAGGGATCAATCAGCCCCAGCATTTT

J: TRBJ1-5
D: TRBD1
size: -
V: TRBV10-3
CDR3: CAISESRQGRGLSNQPQHF
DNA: TGTGCCATCAGTGAGTCGAGACAGGGGAGGGGTTTAAGCAATCAGCCCCAGCATTTT

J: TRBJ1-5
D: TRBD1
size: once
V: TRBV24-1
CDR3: CATSDHPQGARIQPQHF
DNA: TGTGCCACCAGTGATCACCCACAGGGGGCGCGTATTCAGCCCCAGCATTTT

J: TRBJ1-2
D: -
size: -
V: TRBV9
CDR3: CASSQSSFSAGYGYTF
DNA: TGTGCCAGCAGTCAGAGCTCCTTCTCGGCGGGCTATGGCTACACCTTC

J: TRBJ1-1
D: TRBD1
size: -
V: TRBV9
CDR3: CASSGQGTTEAFF
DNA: TGTGCCAGCAGCGGACAGGGGACCACTGAAGCTTTCTTT